Detailed here is one TCR beta chain. Its antigen remains unknown. The CDR3 runs to 18 residues. Trimming took 5 bases from V and 3 from J; bases not matched to a gene: 19. From germline, CDR1 is SGHDN and CDR2 FVKESK. The sample originates from a study of T cell repertoires in cytomegalovirus infection. Across the study: From public TCR beta signatures came an indication of both CMV infection and matching HLA type.

TCRdb reanalysed the reads using MiXCR and keeps one entry per CDR3 protein. The data show approximately 260,000 distinct CDR3 sequences, 15% to 20% seen once. Whole-study results and caveats: Summed public TCR beta family frequency identified CMV carriers bearing the relevant HLA.

The origin of this receptor is a human donor in good health (CMV status not recorded). Some clones in this sample may be carry-over from other donors' samples. V is TRBV14 and J is TRBJ2-7; 7 positions match TRBD1. The sample taken for sequencing was CD8+ T cells from PBMCs. Here the CDR3 reads CASSYYGTVPPGCYEQYF. The CDR3 DNA sequence: TGTGCCAGCAGCTATTACGGGACAGTTCCCCCGGGGTGCTACGAGCAGTACTTC.